The 27 T cell receptor beta chains below were found in one sample sequenced in a study of cytomegalovirus exposure and HLA in healthy donors. The data were produced by immunoSEQ multiplex PCR, yet TCRdb's version contains in-frame clones alone and is incomplete. This table holds around 300,000 clones, about 86% found once. The sequencing sample was made of PBMCs. The receptor set was obtained from a woman younger than 30 in good health and CMV-seronegative.

The rearrangement links TRBV27 to TRBJ1-2, with 12 bases that match TRBD1. Trimming took 4 bases from V and 8 from J; bases not matched to a gene: 11. Germline lookup yields CDR1 MNHEY and CDR2 SMNVEV (reference sequence). The CDR3 has 16 amino acids. The CDR3 nucleotides are TGTGCCAGCAGTTCAAAAATATCCGGGACAGGGGGCGGCTACACCTTC. The encoded protein is CASSSKISGTGGGYTF.

The V call is TRBV2, the J call TRBJ2-3, with a tentative D call TRBD2 (6 bases). This CDR3 is built from 15 residues. V lost 7 bases and J 2 bases, leaving 16 bases between the germline ends. Germline values: CDR1 SNHLY, CDR2 FYNNEI. CDR3 in DNA: TGTGCCAGCACCCCTCGGAGGGGTCACACAGATACGCAGTATTTT. Encoded protein: CASTPRRGHTDTQYF. The entire variable domain, with the rest obtained from reference TRBV2 and TRBJ2-3, is as follows: EPEVTQTPSHQVTQMGQEVILRCVPISNHLYFYWYRQILGQKVEFLVSFYNNEISEKSEIFDDQFSVERPDGSNFTLKIRSTKLEDSAMYFCASTPRRGHTDTQYFGPGTRLTVL.

This clone was detected a few times. This chain connects TRBV11-2 to TRBJ1-2; TRBD1 matches at 8 bases. Germline V gives CDR1 SGHAT, CDR2 FQNNGV. With V trimmed by 1 base and J by 3 bases, 4 bases remained unmatched. The CDR3 loop spans 15 amino acids. CDR3 bases: TGTGCCAGCAGCTTAGGGACAGGGAGTGACTATGGCTACACCTTC. Translated: CASSLGTGSDYGYTF.

The V call is TRBV14, the J call TRBJ2-7; D possibly corresponds to TRBD2 (5 bases). Germline lookup yields CDR1 SGHDN and CDR2 FVKESK. Trimming took off 1 base at V and 2 bases at J, with 12 bases between the two ends. The CDR3 is 15 residues long. This chain's CDR3 is CASSQGWTETYEQYF. As DNA, the CDR3 is TGTGCCAGCAGCCAAGGTTGGACTGAAACCTACGAGCAGTACTTC.

This chain uses TRBV6-5 with TRBJ2-7; 9 bases match TRBD1. Trimming at V came to 5 bases and at J to 5 bases, leaving 7 bases not matched to a gene. The CDR3 covers 14 residues. Germline values: CDR1 MNHEY, CDR2 SVGAGI. The CDR3 DNA reads TGTGCCAGCAGTGCTAACAGGGGGCCCCACGAGCAGTACTTC. Translation: CASSANRGPHEQYF.

The J gene is TRBJ1-2, the V gene TRBV9; tentative D call: TRBD1 (6 bases). Germline CDR1 SGDLS, CDR2 YYNGEE. The CDR3 is 13 amino acids. Trimming removed 4 bases from V and 6 bases from J, with 13 bases in between. The CDR3 sequence: CASSTGAGDGYTF. The CDR3 DNA sequence: TGTGCCAGCAGCACTGGGGCAGGGGATGGCTACACCTTC.

The chain uses TRBV29-1 and TRBJ2-7, with 7 bases matching TRBD1. Looked up from germline, CDR1 is SQVTM and CDR2 is ANQGSEA. The CDR3 loop spans 13 amino acids. V shed 7 bases, J shed 1 base, and the junction held 7 bases outside the gene matches. The CDR3, as DNA: TGCAGCGCCACCAACAGGGGTTCCTACGAGCAGTACTTC. It encodes CSATNRGSYEQYF.

The chain is built from TRBV5-3 and TRBJ2-1, with TRBD2 matching 9 bases. TRBV5-3 is given ORF status, its function remaining uncertain. With V trimmed by 6 bases and J by 8 bases, 9 bases remained unmatched. The CDR3 spans 14 residues. CDR3 nucleotides: TGTGCCAGAATACCTAGCGGGAATTACGATGAGCAGTTCTTC. Protein sequence: CARIPSGNYDEQFF.

The V and J genes are TRBV10-3 and TRBJ1-5, with D uncertain. The V end lost 3 bases, the J end lost 6 bases, and 12 bases lay between the germline ends. The germline V gene has CDR1 ENHRY and CDR2 SYGVKD. CDR3 length equals 14 residues. The DNA for the CDR3 is TGTGCCATCAGTGAAGGCGGACGGGGTCAGCCCCAGCATTTT. Residues: CAISEGGRGQPQHF.

The genes are TRBV9 and TRBJ2-7, with 7 positions matching TRBD2. The V segment lost 4 bases and the J segment 5 bases; nucleotides outside the gene matches: 9. Germline V CDR1 and CDR2: SGDLS, YYNGEE. The CDR3 spans 14 residues. Here the CDR3 DNA reads TGTGCCAGCAGCCCGCGCGGGGGTGGGAACGAGCAGTACTTC. It codes for CASSPRGGGNEQYF.

This chain uses TRBV27 with TRBJ2-7; 12 positions agree with TRBD1. The junction had 4 bases not matched to a gene; V was cut back by 5 bases and J by 5 bases. The CDR3 has 14 residues. Germline V CDR1 and CDR2: MNHEY, SMNVEV (reference sequence). CDR3 region: CASSLRDRGHEQYF. The CDR3 DNA is TGTGCCAGCAGTCTCCGGGACAGGGGGCACGAGCAGTACTTC.

V gene TRBV30 combines with J gene TRBJ1-1; no clear D. This CDR3 has 13 amino acids. The germline CDR1 and CDR2 sequences are GTSNPN and SVGIG (reference sequence). Trimming took off 8 bases at V and 4 bases at J, with 17 bases between the two ends. CDR3 in amino acids: CAGVLAGSTEAFF. The CDR3 DNA follows: TGTGCCGGAGTGCTTGCTGGTAGCACTGAAGCTTTCTTT. The full variable domain, with the rest looked up from reference TRBV30 and TRBJ1-1, is SQTIHQWPATLVQPVGSPLSLECTVEGTSNPNLYWYRQAAGRGLQLLFYSVGIGQISSEVPQNLSASRPQDRQFILSSKKLLLSDSGFYLCAGVLAGSTEAFFGQGTRLTVV.

The genes are TRBV6-1 and TRBJ1-2; D is possibly TRBD1 (5 bases). Trimming took 1 base from V and 4 from J, leaving 10 bases between them. The CDR3 sequence is 14 residues long. Per the germline V gene, CDR1 is MNHNS and CDR2 is SASEGT. CDR3 loop: CASSEGQGLYGYTF. The CDR3 nucleotides read TGTGCCAGCAGTGAAGGGCAGGGCCTCTATGGCTACACCTTC.

The rearrangement uses TRBV12-5 and TRBJ1-3; TRBD1 might be the D (5 bases). CDR3 length: 13 amino acids. Germline V CDR1 and CDR2: LGHNT, FRNRAP. V was clipped by 4 bases and J by 4 bases, with 8 bases between them. The CDR3 sequence: CASGSDRGNTIYF. CDR3 in DNA: TGTGCTAGTGGTTCTGACAGAGGAAACACCATATATTTT.

The chain carries TRBV2 and TRBJ1-1; D call uncertain. The CDR3 totals 11 residues. Germline lookup yields CDR1 SNHLY and CDR2 FYNNEI. Trimming removed 3 bases from V and 7 bases from J, with 6 bases in between. The CDR3 DNA follows: TGTGCCAGCAGTGAGCGGGTTGAAGCTTTCTTT. Its protein product is CASSERVEAFF.

CDR3 DNA: TGTGCCAGCAGACAGGGGAGTCAGCCCCAGCATTTT. Translating gives CASRQGSQPQHF. The rearrangement joins TRBV28 to TRBJ1-5, with TRBD1 identical over 7 bases. After removal of 6 bases from V and 6 bases from J, the junction contained 2 bases not matched to a gene. The CDR3 has 12 residues. Germline-derived CDR1 and CDR2 are MDHEN and SYDVKM.

The chain uses TRBV5-1 and TRBJ2-5, with D perhaps matching TRBD2 (6 bases). The length of the CDR3 is 15 residues. V was trimmed by 4 bases and J by 0 bases, leaving 13 bases between them. Per the germline V gene, CDR1 is SGHRS and CDR2 is YFSETQ. The CDR3 protein is CASSPVGGYQETQYF. As DNA, the CDR3 is TGCGCCAGCAGCCCGGTGGGGGGATACCAAGAGACCCAGTACTTC.

The chain recombines TRBV5-1 with TRBJ2-2; 9 bases are shared with TRBD1. The CDR3 runs 15 residues. Trimming removed 1 base from V and 3 bases from J; junction bases left unmatched: 1. From germline, CDR1 is SGHRS and CDR2 YFSETQ. The CDR3, as DNA: TGCGCCAGCAGCTTGTGGACAGGGGACACCGGGGAGCTGTTTTTT. It codes for CASSLWTGDTGELFF.

This sequence joins TRBV7-6 and TRBJ1-6; D gene unclear. This CDR3 has 14 residues. CDR1 is SGHVS and CDR2 is FNYEAQ in the germline V gene. V was trimmed by 5 bases and J by 2 bases, leaving 7 bases between them. This chain's CDR3 is CASSPVPYNSPLHF. The CDR3 DNA reads as TGTGCCAGCAGCCCCGTCCCCTATAATTCACCCCTCCACTTT.

The CDR3 here is CATSRDYNYEQYF. The CDR3 nucleotides are TGTGCCACCAGCAGAGACTATAACTACGAGCAGTACTTC. The V gene is TRBV15, the J gene TRBJ2-7; D is uncertain. The CDR3 length is 13 residues. Deletions cut 0 bases from V and 3 bases from J, with 6 bases between. Germline CDR1 and CDR2: LNHNV and YYDKDF (reference sequence).

This clone came up once. The chain employs TRBV5-6 and TRBJ1-2, with D tentatively TRBD1 (6 bases). Trimming removed 4 bases at V and 1 base at J, with 20 bases between. The V gene's germline CDR1 is SGHDT and CDR2 YYEEEE. There are 17 residues in the CDR3. The DNA for the CDR3 is TGTGCCAGCAGCCCAGGACAGCTCCGAGGATTTAACTATGGCTACACCTTC. This encodes CASSPGQLRGFNYGYTF.

The gene calls are TRBV7-9 and TRBJ1-6, with D maybe TRBD1 (5 bases). Germline-derived CDR1 and CDR2 are SEHNR and FQNEAQ (reference sequence). The V gene lost 5 bases and the J gene lost 6 bases, with 11 bases spanning the gap. This CDR3 spans 14 amino acids. The CDR3, as DNA: TGTGCCAGCAGCCTAACCGACAGTAATTCACCCCTCCACTTT. It is translated as CASSLTDSNSPLHF.

The V call is TRBV11-3, the J call TRBJ1-2; D may be TRBD1 (6 bases). The ends were cut back, 4 bases at V and 3 bases at J, with 15 bases in the middle. The CDR3 is made up of 15 amino acids. Per germline, CDR1 SGHNT and CDR2 YENEEA. The CDR3 sequence is CASSSHRDTHYGYTF. CDR3 in DNA: TGTGCCAGCAGCTCGCACCGGGACACTCACTATGGCTACACCTTC. Filled out from reference TRBV11-3 and TRBJ1-2, the complete variable domain reads EAGVVQSPRYKIIEKKQPVAFWCNPISGHNTLYWYLQNLGQGPELLIRYENEEAVDDSQLPKDRFSAERLKGVDSTLKIQPAELGDSAVYLCASSSHRDTHYGYTFGSGTRLTVV.

The V and J genes are TRBV7-9 and TRBJ1-1; TRBD1 agrees at 7 bases. This CDR3 contains 14 residues. V was pared by 5 bases and J by 3 bases, with 6 bases of the junction left unmatched. CDR1 is SEHNR and CDR2 is FQNEAQ in the germline V gene (reference sequence). The CDR3: CASSLTGMDTEAFF. CDR3 bases: TGTGCCAGCAGCCTGACAGGGATGGACACTGAAGCTTTCTTT.

This chain uses TRBV25-1 with TRBJ2-2; 7 bases are shared with TRBD2. This CDR3 spans 15 amino acids. Germline assignment: CDR1 MGHDK and CDR2 SYGVNS. J gave up 3 bases and V 6 bases, and 7 bases lay outside the gene matches. The CDR3 DNA is TGTGCCAGCAGCCGAAGCGGGGCTTACACCGGGGAGCTGTTTTTT. Its protein product is CASSRSGAYTGELFF.

This clone was seen a single time. This sequence joins TRBV7-9 and TRBJ1-1; weak D call: TRBD1 (5 bases). Germline assignment: CDR1 SEHNR and CDR2 FQNEAQ (reference sequence). CDR3 size: 11 residues. The V end was cut by 5 bases, the J end by 13 bases, with 14 bases between. The CDR3 reads CASSLRGQGFF. DNA for the CDR3: TGTGCCAGCAGCCTTCGAGGACAAGGTTTCTTT.

The CDR3 DNA reads as TGTGCCAGCTCAGGACAGGCTGGTGGCTACACCTTC. This translates into CASSGQAGGYTF. V usage is TRBV18 and J usage is TRBJ1-2; 7 nucleotides agree with TRBD1. Germline trimming cut 5 bases from V and 7 bases from J; bases unmatched to any gene: 4. Germline V CDR1 and CDR2: KGHSH, LQKENI. This CDR3 spans 12 amino acids.